Sequencing of this T cell receptor beta chain was carried out in a study of sequential checkpoint blockade in melanoma. As for the study in general: Arm A got nivolumab then ipilimumab; arm B the reverse, 1:1. Each arm's sequence ended with maintenance nivolumab.

Treatment here: randomized to nivolumab then ipilimumab (arm A) or the reverse (arm B). No patient had prior DNA-damaging chemotherapy. PBMC sorting kept live CD3+CD8+ cells without CD19 or CD56. Profiled with immunoSEQ multiplex PCR; TCRdb holds only in-frame clones, not every one. Of about 40,000 clones in the sample, 70% to 90% were seen once. CDR3 size: 14 residues. Germline lookup yields CDR1 SGDLS and CDR2 YYNGEE. Trimming pared 0 bases from V and 4 bases from J, leaving 9 bases between. Sample: CD8+ T cells sorted from blood (inferred from file names), taken from a patient given nivolumab and ipilimumab in sequence. This sequence originates from a human donor with melanoma. The V call is TRBV9, the J call TRBJ2-3, with unresolved D. CDR3 residues: CASSVGGTPDTQYF. The CDR3, as DNA: TGTGCCAGCAGCGTAGGCGGAACCCCAGATACGCAGTATTTT.